Shown below are 30 T cell receptor beta chains from a single sample sequenced in a study of response to subunit inactivated influenza vaccine listed by TCRdb under 2018. The library relied on RT-PCR. These reads were obtained on an Illumina HiSeq 2500. TCRdb applied fastp at Q25 and MiXCR to the public reads, then kept only in-frame beta chains. Identical CDR3 protein sequences are pooled into one entry, listed with their most common genes and DNA. The sample has some 540,000 distinct CDR3 sequences on record, roughly 23% of them singletons. Approximately 3% of the sample is taken by the ten largest. These sequences were also reported in another study, on T cells expressing NK-cell markers. As described in the second report: 5'RACE template switching, by which a universal primer site and unique molecular identifiers were added, was used to make TCR beta cDNA libraries.

The sequencing used CD4+ T cells sorted from PBMCs, collected 11 to 12 days after vaccination. These TCRs come from a man aged 45 to 65 who received an inactivated influenza vaccine. Donor details come from another sample of the same person, matched by shared clones.

The V and J genes are TRBV5-1 and TRBJ1-6; D is possibly TRBD1 (6 bases). From germline, CDR1 is SGHRS and CDR2 YFSETQ. This CDR3 is built from 16 residues. Deletions cut 1 base from V and 7 bases from J, with 15 bases between. This CDR3 reads CASSLNPGASNSPLHF. DNA of the CDR3: TGCGCCAGCAGCTTGAATCCAGGGGCTTCCAATTCACCCCTCCACTTT.

This clonotype was detected only a few times. V gene TRBV12-3 or TRBV12-4 combines with J gene TRBJ1-5; D might be TRBD1 (6 bases). The CDR3 has 18 amino acids. Trimming left V 5 bases short and J 0 bases short, with 20 bases between. The CDR3, as DNA: TGTGCCAGCAGTCTTCAAATTTTAGGACAGTCTAGCAATCAGCCCCAGCATTTT. This gives the protein CASSLQILGQSSNQPQHF.

This rearrangement joins TRBV7-9 to TRBJ2-1, with a tentative D call TRBD2 (6 bases). The CDR3 contains 13 residues. V lost 6 bases to trimming and J lost 10 bases, with 16 bases between them. CDR1 SEHNR and CDR2 FQNEAQ come from the germline V gene (reference sequence). The chain's CDR3 is CASSLPGRREQFF. CDR3 DNA: TGTGCCAGCAGTCTCCCGGGGAGGAGGGAGCAGTTCTTC.

This clonotype is a singleton in its sample. This sequence joins TRBV5-4 and TRBJ2-5; 7 nucleotides agree with TRBD1. The CDR3 is made up of 14 amino acids. The trim removed 4 bases at V and 2 bases at J, leaving 5 bases unmatched. Per germline, CDR1 SGHNT and CDR2 YYREEE (reference sequence). CDR3 sequence (DNA): TGTGCCAGCAGCGAAGGGGACAGTCAAGAGACCCAGTACTTC. Amino acid sequence: CASSEGDSQETQYF.

This clonotype was counted only a few times. Written as DNA, the CDR3 is TGTGCCACCAGCAGGGAACCTAGCGCGTCCTACGAGCAGTACTTC. It translates to CATSREPSASYEQYF. J is TRBJ2-7 and V is TRBV15, with a tentative D call TRBD2 (6 bases). Germline values: CDR1 LNHNV, CDR2 YYDKDF (reference sequence). This CDR3 has 15 residues. Trimming pared 3 bases from V and 1 base from J, leaving 13 bases between. The full variable domain, its missing parts supplied by reference TRBV15 and TRBJ2-7, is DAMVIQNPRYQVTQFGKPVTLSCSQTLNHNVMYWYQQKSSQAPKLLFHYYDKDFNNEADTPDNFQSRRPNTSFCFLDIRSPGLGDTAMYLCATSREPSASYEQYFGPGTRLTVT.

V and J are TRBV20-1 and TRBJ2-5; no clear D gene. V gave up 7 bases and J gave up 5 bases, with 17 bases separating them. Germline V gives CDR1 DFQATT, CDR2 SNEGSKA (reference sequence). The CDR3 is 13 residues long. CDR3 residues: CSVSRTVWETQYF. Here the CDR3 DNA reads TGCAGTGTTTCGAGGACGGTCTGGGAGACCCAGTACTTC.

The chain employs TRBV7-2 and TRBJ1-6, with 10 bases aligning to TRBD1. V shed 7 bases and J 10 bases; nucleotides not matched to a gene: 4. Per germline, CDR1 SGHTA and CDR2 FQGNSA. The CDR3 has 13 amino acids. The DNA for the CDR3 is TGTGCCAGCACAGGACAGGGGGACTCACCCCTCCACTTT. It specifies CASTGQGDSPLHF.

This clonotype has more than one count but fewer than ten. V usage is TRBV5-5 and J usage is TRBJ2-7; 7 positions agree with TRBD2. This CDR3 is built from 17 residues. The junction had 14 bases not matched to a gene; V was cut back by 0 bases and J by 5 bases. Germline-derived CDR1 and CDR2 are SGHKS and YYEKEE (reference sequence). CDR3 bases: TGTGCCAGCAGCTTGGGACCGGCTGGCGGGAGTAGCCACGAGCAGTACTTC. It is translated as CASSLGPAGGSSHEQYF. The entire variable domain, with the rest obtained from reference TRBV5-5 and TRBJ2-7, is as follows: DAGVTQSPTHLIKTRGQQVTLRCSPISGHKSVSWYQQVLGQGPQFIFQYYEKEERGRGNFPDRFSARQFPNYSSELNVNALLLGDSALYLCASSLGPAGGSSHEQYFGPGTRLTVT.

This clonotype was picked up one time. This sequence joins TRBV10-3 and TRBJ2-1, with 8 bases lining up with TRBD1. This CDR3 is built from 15 residues. J lost 5 bases, V lost 7 bases, and 10 bases had no gene match. Germline CDR1 and CDR2: ENHRY and SYGVKD. The CDR3 reads CAITPGTGWDNEQFF. The CDR3 DNA follows: TGTGCCATCACCCCCGGGACAGGTTGGGACAATGAGCAGTTCTTC.

The CDR3 sequence is CAISDHKQANNEQFF. The CDR3 DNA is TGTGCCATCAGTGACCATAAGCAGGCCAACAATGAGCAGTTCTTC. The rearrangement uses TRBV10-3 and TRBJ2-1; D is undetermined. The ends were cut back, 3 bases at V and 5 bases at J, with 14 bases in the middle. Per the germline V gene, CDR1 is ENHRY and CDR2 is SYGVKD. The CDR3 covers 15 residues.

The chain uses TRBV6-2 or TRBV6-3 and TRBJ2-3; 14 positions match TRBD2. Germline V gene data show CDR1 as MNHEY and CDR2 as SVGEGT. J was trimmed by 4 bases and V by 11 bases; bases with no gene match: 2. The CDR3 extends over 13 amino acids. As DNA, the CDR3 is TGTGCCGGGGGACTAGCGGGGGCAGATACGCAGTATTTT. Residues: CAGGLAGADTQYF.

The rearrangement links TRBV20-1 to TRBJ2-1; D possibly corresponds to TRBD2 (6 bases). With 3 bases removed from V and 0 bases from J, the gap between germline ends came to 12 bases. From germline, CDR1 is DFQATT and CDR2 SNEGSKA (reference sequence). This CDR3 has 15 amino acids. The chain's CDR3 is CSARFRGLSYNEQFF. The CDR3, as DNA: TGCAGTGCTAGGTTCCGGGGACTCTCCTACAATGAGCAGTTCTTC.

This clonotype appeared many times. The rearrangement joins TRBV29-1 to TRBJ2-2; D is ambiguous. The CDR3 sequence is 13 residues long. V was pared by 6 bases and J by 3 bases, with 11 bases between. Germline V CDR1 and CDR2: SQVTM, ANQGSEA. CDR3 sequence (DNA): TGCAGCGTCGCTGGTCAGTACACCGGGGAGCTGTTTTTT. Protein: CSVAGQYTGELFF.

This sequence joins TRBV7-2 and TRBJ1-2, with D tentatively TRBD1 (5 bases). V lost 3 bases, J lost 7 bases, and 12 bases lay in between. Germline V lookup: CDR1 SGHTA, CDR2 FQGNSA. This CDR3 comprises 13 residues. The CDR3 DNA is TGTGCCAGCAGCTTGGGAGGGGAAGGTGGCTACACCTTC. This gives the protein CASSLGGEGGYTF.

This chain connects TRBV6-2 or TRBV6-3 to TRBJ2-7; 8 positions agree with TRBD1. The CDR3 length is 12 residues. After removal of 11 bases from V and 2 bases from J, the junction contained 5 bases not matched to a gene. In germline, CDR1 is MNHEY, CDR2 SVGEGT. In DNA form, the CDR3 reads TGTGCCGGCTCCAGGGGGCCCTACGAGCAGTACTTC. Translating it yields CAGSRGPYEQYF.

In its sample, this clonotype was seen a few times. The chain carries TRBV20-1 and TRBJ2-4; D uncertain. The CDR3 loop spans 14 amino acids. Trimming shortened V by 2 bases and J by 0 bases, and 8 bases separated the two germline ends. CDR1 is DFQATT and CDR2 is SNEGSKA in the germline V gene (reference sequence). The CDR3 sequence: CSARPTEAKNIQYF. In DNA, the CDR3 is TGCAGTGCTAGACCGACGGAAGCCAAAAACATTCAGTACTTC.

The sample holds a few counts of this clonotype. CDR3: CASSLASGGRDTQYF. DNA of the CDR3: TGCGCCAGCAGCTTGGCTAGCGGGGGGCGAGATACGCAGTATTTT. The J gene is TRBJ2-3, the V gene TRBV5-1; 11 bases are a match to TRBD2. CDR3 length: 15 amino acids. Germline CDR1 reads SGHRS; CDR2 reads YFSETQ. Unmatched junction bases numbered 2, after V lost 0 bases and J lost 5 bases.

This clonotype was recorded at least ten times. V and J are TRBV20-1 and TRBJ2-1; 7 nucleotides align to TRBD2. The CDR3 totals 16 residues. Per the germline V gene, CDR1 is DFQATT and CDR2 is SNEGSKA (reference sequence). The V and J ends lost 3 bases and 1 base, in that order; junction bases with no gene match: 9. Written as DNA, the CDR3 is TGCAGTGCTAGGGATTTGCTAGCGGTATCCTACAATGAGCAGTTCTTC. Translating gives CSARDLLAVSYNEQFF.

Only a few counts were recorded for this clonotype. The chain recombines TRBV24-1 with TRBJ2-3; TRBD1 aligns across 9 bases. The junction had 4 bases not matched to a gene; V was cut back by 3 bases and J by 1 base. Per the germline V gene, CDR1 is KGHDR and CDR2 is SFDVKD. The CDR3 totals 16 residues. This CDR3 is CATSDIRTGGTDTQYF. In nucleotides, the CDR3 is TGTGCCACCAGTGATATAAGGACAGGGGGCACAGATACGCAGTATTTT.

The chain carries TRBV20-1 and TRBJ2-7; TRBD1 is a possible D gene (6 bases). The V end lost 5 bases, the J end lost 3 bases, and 8 bases lay between the germline ends. The germline gives CDR1 DFQATT, CDR2 SNEGSKA (reference sequence). The CDR3 has 11 amino acids. Here the CDR3 DNA reads TGCAGTGCTCCAGGGGTCTACGAGCAGTACTTC. It codes for CSAPGVYEQYF.

The chain links TRBV27 to TRBJ2-3; the D call may be TRBD1 or TRBD2 (6 bases each). Germline CDR1 is MNHEY and CDR2 is SMNVEV (reference sequence). V was cut by 2 bases and J by 1 base, with 16 bases left in between. CDR3 length: 17 amino acids. The CDR3 spells CASSLGGGAHGTDTQYF. CDR3 sequence (DNA): TGTGCCAGCAGTTTAGGGGGCGGGGCCCATGGCACAGATACGCAGTATTTT.

This clonotype has at least ten counts. The chain carries TRBV5-1 and TRBJ1-1; no clear D. The CDR3 spans 15 residues. The germline V and J ends were trimmed by 0 bases and 1 base, with 10 bases remaining between them. The germline V gene has CDR1 SGHRS and CDR2 YFSETQ. CDR3 in DNA: TGCGCCAGCAGCTTGGTTGGAGGTTCGAACACTGAAGCTTTCTTT. It specifies CASSLVGGSNTEAFF.

The chain recombines TRBV19 with TRBJ2-3, with D perhaps TRBD2 (6 bases). The CDR3 consists of 19 residues. Germline lookup yields CDR1 LNHDA and CDR2 SQIVND (reference sequence). Trimming left V 5 bases short and J 2 bases short, with 26 bases between. The CDR3 nucleotides are TGTGCCAGTAGTCCTGTCCCGGGACTTTCTCGAGAAGCCACAGATACGCAGTATTTT. Translated: CASSPVPGLSREATDTQYF.

The rearrangement links TRBV5-8 to TRBJ2-7, with D perhaps matching TRBD1 (6 bases). Trimming took off 2 bases at V and 1 base at J, with 13 bases between the two ends. Germline CDR1 SGHTS, CDR2 YDEGEE. The CDR3 has 15 amino acids. CDR3 DNA sequence: TGTGCCAGCAGCTTACAGGGACACCTTTCCTACGAGCAGTACTTC. As protein: CASSLQGHLSYEQYF.

V usage is TRBV3-1 and J usage is TRBJ1-2; D not resolved. Trimming took 5 bases from V and 4 from J, leaving 17 bases between them. This CDR3 has 15 residues. Germline V gene sequence: CDR1 LGHDT, CDR2 YNNKEL (reference sequence). Here the CDR3 DNA reads TGTGCCAGCAGCAACGTGGGTAGGGTGGGCTATGGCTACACCTTC. Encoded protein: CASSNVGRVGYGYTF.

The J gene is TRBJ1-2, the V gene TRBV6-1; the D gene is possibly TRBD1 (5 bases). Trimming took off 0 bases at V and 4 bases at J, with 12 bases between the two ends. From germline, CDR1 is MNHNS and CDR2 SASEGT. This CDR3 spans 15 amino acids. CDR3 amino acids: CASSEANRGTYGYTF. CDR3 in DNA: TGTGCCAGCAGTGAAGCCAATCGGGGGACCTATGGCTACACCTTC.

This clonotype turned up a few times. The rearrangement uses TRBV12-3 or TRBV12-4 and TRBJ1-4; 7 bases line up with TRBD1. CDR3 size: 15 residues. Trimming cost V 3 bases and J 9 bases; bases outside gene matches: 10. CDR3 sequence: CASSLVGGSFKKLFF. CDR3 sequence (DNA): TGTGCCAGCAGTTTGGTAGGGGGCAGTTTTAAAAAACTGTTTTTT.

This clonotype was counted only a few times. This chain links TRBV20-1 with TRBJ2-1; TRBD2 is a possible D gene (6 bases). This CDR3 has 15 residues. The germline gives CDR1 DFQATT, CDR2 SNEGSKA (reference sequence). With 3 bases removed from V and 5 bases from J, the gap between germline ends came to 17 bases. The CDR3: CSASLGGVGNNEQFF. CDR3 in DNA: TGCAGTGCTAGTCTGGGAGGAGTGGGGAACAATGAGCAGTTCTTC.

The V call is TRBV6-1, the J call TRBJ2-5; 10 bases map to TRBD2. CDR3 size: 15 residues. Germline V CDR1 and CDR2: MNHNS, SASEGT. The CDR3 DNA reads TGTGTCTCGGCGGGGACTAGCGTAGGGGGAGAGACCCAGTACTTC. Amino acids: CVSAGTSVGGETQYF.

This clonotype was recorded many times. The chain recombines TRBV5-1 with TRBJ1-2; no reliable D call. V lost 0 bases and J 0 bases, leaving 6 bases between the germline ends. This CDR3 is built from 14 residues. Germline CDR1 and CDR2: SGHRS and YFSETQ. CDR3 DNA sequence: TGCGCCAGCAGCTTGGTTGGCACTAACTATGGCTACACCTTC. Protein product: CASSLVGTNYGYTF.